Listed below are T cell receptor beta chains from one sample, sequenced in a study of beta chain features in type 1 diabetes. TCRdb's copy holds only in-frame clones and misses some; the assay was immunoSEQ multiplex PCR. Of about 280,000 clones in the sample, 14% to 15% were seen once. Sequences were obtained from naive CD4+ T cells from blood. The receptor source for this set is a man between 18 and 29 years old with type 1 diabetes. The CDR3 runs from the conserved cysteine through the conserved F or W. Fields, in order: CDR3 length, V gene, J gene, clone size, D gene, CDR3 DNA, CDR3 protein. D genes are given only for firm matches. Size is omitted from some rows. Given values are once, few, many or a class for expanded clones.

CDR3 length: 13; V gene: TRBV7-2; J gene: TRBJ1-6; clone size: few; D gene: TRBD1; CDR3 DNA: TGTGCCAGCAGCACCCGGGACAGGGGCACCCTCCACTTT; CDR3 protein: CASSTRDRGTLHF
CDR3 length: 16; V gene: TRBV4-3; J gene: TRBJ2-1; clone size: few; D gene: TRBD1; CDR3 DNA: TGCGCCAGCAGCCACACGACCGGGACAGGGCACAATGAGCAGTTCTTC; CDR3 protein: CASSHTTGTGHNEQFF
CDR3 length: 13; V gene: TRBV29-1; J gene: TRBJ1-1; clone size: NA; D gene: NA; CDR3 DNA: TGCAGCGTGGACTCGACAGGTTTCACTGAAGCTTTCTTT; CDR3 protein: CSVDSTGFTEAFF
CDR3 length: 13; V gene: TRBV2; J gene: TRBJ2-1; clone size: few; D gene: NA; CDR3 DNA: TGTGCCAGCAGTCAGGATACCTACAATGAGCAGTTCTTC; CDR3 protein: CASSQDTYNEQFF
CDR3 length: 15; V gene: TRBV27; J gene: TRBJ1-5; clone size: few; D gene: TRBD1; CDR3 DNA: TGTGCCAGCAGTAGACAGGGACGGGCCAATCAGCCCCAGCATTTT; CDR3 protein: CASSRQGRANQPQHF
CDR3 length: 15; V gene: TRBV7-2; J gene: TRBJ2-7; clone size: NA; D gene: TRBD2; CDR3 DNA: TGTGCCAGCAGTCATCGGGGGGGGAGCACCTACGAGCAGTACTTC; CDR3 protein: CASSHRGGSTYEQYF
CDR3 length: 17; V gene: TRBV7-9; J gene: TRBJ2-7; clone size: few; D gene: TRBD1; CDR3 DNA: TGTGCCAGCACCCCGGATTCCACGGGACAGGGGATCTACGAGCAGTACTTC; CDR3 protein: CASTPDSTGQGIYEQYF
CDR3 length: 15; V gene: TRBV5-6; J gene: TRBJ1-5; clone size: NA; D gene: TRBD1; CDR3 DNA: TGTGCCAGCAGCTTGGGGGACAGGCCGGGAAAGCCCCAGCATTTT; CDR3 protein: CASSLGDRPGKPQHF
CDR3 length: 15; V gene: TRBV5-6; J gene: TRBJ1-2; clone size: few; D gene: NA; CDR3 DNA: TGTGCCAGCAGCGGGAGGAGGGTTCCCTTCTATGGCTACACCTTC; CDR3 protein: CASSGRRVPFYGYTF
CDR3 length: 15; V gene: TRBV1; J gene: TRBJ2-1; clone size: NA; D gene: NA; CDR3 DNA: TGCACCAGCAGACCTCGACTAGCGGGGTGCAATGAGCAGTTCTTC; CDR3 protein: CTSRPRLAGCNEQFF
CDR3 length: 14; V gene: TRBV13; J gene: TRBJ2-7; clone size: few; D gene: TRBD1; CDR3 DNA: TGTGCCAGCAGCAGACAGGGCAGCTCCTACGAGCAGTACTTC; CDR3 protein: CASSRQGSSYEQYF
CDR3 length: 14; V gene: TRBV5-4; J gene: TRBJ1-6; clone size: few; D gene: NA; CDR3 DNA: TGTGCCAGCAGCTTGGTGGTCGGGAATTCACCCCTCCACTTT; CDR3 protein: CASSLVVGNSPLHF
CDR3 length: 13; V gene: TRBV6-5; J gene: TRBJ2-5; clone size: few; D gene: NA; CDR3 DNA: TGTGCCAGCATCTCCGGGGGTACAGGGACCCAGTACTTC; CDR3 protein: CASISGGTGTQYF
CDR3 length: 14; V gene: TRBV5-1; J gene: TRBJ1-4; clone size: NA; D gene: TRBD1; CDR3 DNA: TGCGCCAGCAGCGTGGGACAGGGATATGAAAAACTGTTTTTT; CDR3 protein: CASSVGQGYEKLFF
CDR3 length: 15; V gene: TRBV5-1; J gene: TRBJ2-3; clone size: few; D gene: TRBD1; CDR3 DNA: TGCGCCAGCAGCTTGCAGGGGGCGGTCACAGATACGCAGTATTTT; CDR3 protein: CASSLQGAVTDTQYF
CDR3 length: 15; V gene: TRBV15; J gene: TRBJ1-3; clone size: few; D gene: NA; CDR3 DNA: TGTGCCACCAGCAGCCTACAGTCCACTGGAAACACCATATATTTT; CDR3 protein: CATSSLQSTGNTIYF
CDR3 length: 14; V gene: TRBV2; J gene: TRBJ2-7; clone size: NA; D gene: TRBD1; CDR3 DNA: TGTGCCAGCAGGGACCGACAGGGCGGCTACGAGCAGTACTTC; CDR3 protein: CASRDRQGGYEQYF
CDR3 length: 13; V gene: TRBV19; J gene: TRBJ2-5; clone size: NA; D gene: NA; CDR3 DNA: TGTGCCAGTAGTATTGCGTCACAAGAGACCCAGTACTTC; CDR3 protein: CASSIASQETQYF
CDR3 length: 13; V gene: TRBV2; J gene: TRBJ2-1; clone size: NA; D gene: TRBD2; CDR3 DNA: TGTGCCAGCAACGGCGGGAGGGCCGGTGAGCAGTTCTTC; CDR3 protein: CASNGGRAGEQFF
CDR3 length: 16; V gene: TRBV7-2; J gene: TRBJ1-2; clone size: few; D gene: NA; CDR3 DNA: TGTGCCAGCAGCTTAGCAGCGGGGGGGACTAACTATGGCTACACCTTC; CDR3 protein: CASSLAAGGTNYGYTF
CDR3 length: 15; V gene: TRBV7-2; J gene: TRBJ2-5; clone size: few; D gene: TRBD2; CDR3 DNA: TGTGCCAGCAGCTCCGGGACTAGCGGGAGTCGAGAGCAGTACTTC; CDR3 protein: CASSSGTSGSREQYF
CDR3 length: 15; V gene: TRBV18; J gene: TRBJ1-4; clone size: few; D gene: NA; CDR3 DNA: TGTGCCAGCTCACCAGAAGGGACATCCGGAAAAAGATTGTTTTTT; CDR3 protein: CASSPEGTSGKRLFF
CDR3 length: 17; V gene: TRBV15; J gene: TRBJ1-2; clone size: NA; D gene: TRBD1; CDR3 DNA: TGTGCCACCAGCAGAGGAAGGGACAGCCAAGCTCTCTATGGCTACACCTTC; CDR3 protein: CATSRGRDSQALYGYTF
CDR3 length: 14; V gene: TRBV27; J gene: TRBJ2-7; clone size: NA; D gene: TRBD1; CDR3 DNA: TGTGCCAGCAGTTCCCGGGACAGGGTCCACGAGCAGTACTTC; CDR3 protein: CASSSRDRVHEQYF
CDR3 length: 13; V gene: TRBV28; J gene: TRBJ1-5; clone size: few; D gene: NA; CDR3 DNA: TGTGCCAGCAGTCCCCCGGGAACTCAGCCCCAGCATTTT; CDR3 protein: CASSPPGTQPQHF
CDR3 length: 15; V gene: TRBV4-3; J gene: TRBJ2-1; clone size: few; D gene: TRBD1; CDR3 DNA: TGCGCCAGCCGAGATCCAACAGGGGGCCACAATGAGCAGTTCTTC; CDR3 protein: CASRDPTGGHNEQFF
CDR3 length: 14; V gene: TRBV6-5; J gene: TRBJ1-4; clone size: NA; D gene: TRBD1; CDR3 DNA: TGTGCCAGCAGATCCGGGACAGGGCATGAAAAACTGTTTTTT; CDR3 protein: CASRSGTGHEKLFF
CDR3 length: 12; V gene: TRBV28; J gene: TRBJ1-2; clone size: NA; D gene: NA; CDR3 DNA: TGTGCCAGCAGTATCCTTTTGCGCGGCTACACCTTC; CDR3 protein: CASSILLRGYTF
CDR3 length: 13; V gene: TRBV7-2; J gene: TRBJ2-7; clone size: few; D gene: TRBD1; CDR3 DNA: TGTGCCAGCAGCTTCGACAGGGGAAGCGAGCAGTACTTC; CDR3 protein: CASSFDRGSEQYF
CDR3 length: 14; V gene: TRBV28; J gene: TRBJ2-7; clone size: few; D gene: NA; CDR3 DNA: TGTGCCAGCAGTTTACCTCAGGGATTCTACGAGCAGTACTTC; CDR3 protein: CASSLPQGFYEQYF
CDR3 length: 11; V gene: TRBV20-1; J gene: TRBJ2-7; clone size: NA; D gene: NA; CDR3 DNA: TGCAGTGCTCTTTCAACTTTCGAGCAGTACTTC; CDR3 protein: CSALSTFEQYF
CDR3 length: 11; V gene: TRBV29-1; J gene: TRBJ1-2; clone size: NA; D gene: NA; CDR3 DNA: TGCAGCGTTTCGTCGGGCTATGGCTACACCTTC; CDR3 protein: CSVSSGYGYTF
CDR3 length: 13; V gene: TRBV29-1; J gene: TRBJ2-7; clone size: few; D gene: NA; CDR3 DNA: TGCAGCGTTGCAGGGCCAATAACCTACGAGCAGTACTTC; CDR3 protein: CSVAGPITYEQYF
CDR3 length: 11; V gene: TRBV10-2; J gene: TRBJ2-5; clone size: NA; D gene: NA; CDR3 DNA: TGCGCCAGCAGTGAAGCTGAGACCCAGTACTTC; CDR3 protein: CASSEAETQYF
CDR3 length: 15; V gene: TRBV7-9; J gene: TRBJ1-4; clone size: NA; D gene: NA; CDR3 DNA: TGTGCCAGCAGCCGTATGACAAAGTTGGATGAAAAACTGTTTTTT; CDR3 protein: CASSRMTKLDEKLFF
CDR3 length: 15; V gene: TRBV2; J gene: TRBJ2-1; clone size: few; D gene: TRBD2; CDR3 DNA: TGTGCCAGCAGGGGTCGTAGCGGGGGGGCTCATGAGCAGTTCTTC; CDR3 protein: CASRGRSGGAHEQFF
CDR3 length: 15; V gene: TRBV5-4; J gene: TRBJ2-7; clone size: NA; D gene: TRBD2; CDR3 DNA: TGTGCCAGCAGCTGGGAAGCGGGAGGCTCTTACGAGCAGTACTTC; CDR3 protein: CASSWEAGGSYEQYF
CDR3 length: 14; V gene: TRBV7-9; J gene: TRBJ1-4; clone size: NA; D gene: TRBD1; CDR3 DNA: TGTGCCAGCAGCTTACGACAGGGTGGGGAAAAACTGTTTTTT; CDR3 protein: CASSLRQGGEKLFF
CDR3 length: 12; V gene: TRBV29-1; J gene: TRBJ1-4; clone size: few; D gene: NA; CDR3 DNA: TGCAGCGGGAGGAGTACTAATGAAAAACTGTTTTTT; CDR3 protein: CSGRSTNEKLFF
CDR3 length: 17; V gene: TRBV27; J gene: TRBJ1-5; clone size: NA; D gene: TRBD1; CDR3 DNA: TGTGCCAGCAGACTTAGTCGGGGACAGGGGTCCGGGCAGCCCCAGCATTTT; CDR3 protein: CASRLSRGQGSGQPQHF